This T cell receptor (beta chain) was identified during a study of shared clonotypes between healthy human individuals. The run depth of the assay was deep. Authors' analysis steps: There were no quality scores in the junction-only immunoSEQ sequences, so filtering differed. The data were produced by immunoSEQ multiplex PCR, yet TCRdb's version contains in-frame clones alone and is incomplete. The DNA was the basis for D and trimming; V, J and clone size are from that table. The sample has about 1.1 million clones; approximately 80% are singletons. V lost 2 bases and J lost 4; bases outside the gene matches: 8. CDR3 length: 15 amino acids. Germline V gives CDR1 SGHKS, CDR2 YYEKEE (reference sequence).

The sample consisted of memory CD4+ T cells from PBMCs. The subset was: CD45RA-negative fraction. The chain combines TRBV5-5 with TRBJ2-5; 7 positions agree with TRBD1. The sequence came from a man younger than 30 in good health. Some clones in this sample may be carry-over from other donors' samples. CDR3 DNA sequence: TGTGCCAGCAGCTTTGAGGGGGCGCCCGGAGAGACCCAGTACTTC. Protein product: CASSFEGAPGETQYF.